The 7 T cell receptor beta chains listed next were all sequenced from one sample in a study of T-cell reconstitution after alpha-beta-depleted transplantation in children. The TCRbeta library was prepared with unique molecular identifiers. TCRdb fed the PCR reads into MiXCR, producing one record per CDR3 protein. The top ten hold about 7.3% of the sample, which has about 110,000 distinct CDR3 sequences, about a tenth seen once. The sample was PBMCs from the stem cell graft donor, taken from the stem cell graft. The receptors were sampled from a human donor who donated a stem cell graft to a child with acute lymphoblastic leukemia.

This clonotype was picked up many times. V gene TRBV7-9 combines with J gene TRBJ2-3; TRBD2 agrees at 8 bases. The CDR3 is 15 amino acids. V dropped 5 bases and J dropped 5; count of bases not matched to a gene: 9. Germline CDR1 SEHNR, CDR2 FQNEAQ (reference sequence). DNA of the CDR3: TGTGCCAGCAGCAGAGCGGGAGTAAGTGGAGATACGCAGTATTTT. As protein: CASSRAGVSGDTQYF.

In its sample, this clonotype was seen many times. This chain joins TRBV5-1 and TRBJ2-7; D not resolved. The CDR3 consists of 15 residues. V was cut by 0 bases and J by 3 bases, with 13 bases left in between. CDR1 and CDR2 (germline): SGHRS, YFSETQ. CDR3 in DNA: TGCGCCAGCAGCTTGGAAGGACCCTCCTTCTACGAGCAGTACTTC. This sequence encodes CASSLEGPSFYEQYF. Together with reference TRBV5-1 and TRBJ2-7, the CDR3 gives the full variable domain: KAGVTQTPRYLIKTRGQQVTLSCSPISGHRSVSWYQQTPGQGLQFLFEYFSETQRNKGNFPGRFSGRQFSNSRSEMNVSTLELGDSALYLCASSLEGPSFYEQYFGPGTRLTVT.

The rearrangement links TRBV7-2 to TRBJ1-5; 7 nucleotides agree with TRBD1. The CDR3 consists of 16 residues. Losses at the gene ends were 2 bases for V and 0 bases for J; bases not matched to a gene: 4. The germline CDR1 and CDR2 sequences are SGHTA and FQGNSA. Here the CDR3 reads CASSLLGQYSNQPQHF. The CDR3 DNA reads TGTGCCAGCAGCTTATTGGGACAGTATAGCAATCAGCCCCAGCATTTT.

The chain couples TRBV3-1 to TRBJ1-2; possible D gene TRBD1, 6 bases. The germline V gene encodes CDR1 LGHDT and CDR2 YNNKEL (reference sequence). This CDR3 contains 17 residues. Between the trimmed V and J ends, which lost 7 bases and 0 bases, there was a span of 21 bases. CDR3 bases: TGTGCCAGCACCCAGCGGGCTAGAGGGGGGGCTAACTATGGCTACACCTTC. It codes for CASTQRARGGANYGYTF.

A word on this clonotype: A much bigger clone sits one base away, suggesting this may be a read error. The rearrangement joins TRBV7-2 to TRBJ2-6; D tentatively fits TRBD1 or TRBD2 (6 bases each). From germline, CDR1 is SGHTA and CDR2 FQGNSA. The length of the CDR3 is 16 residues. V shed 3 bases and J shed 4 bases, with 13 bases lying between them. The CDR3 nucleotides read TGTGCCAGCAGCTTCAGGGGAGGACCCGGGGCCAACGTCCTGACTTTC. Residues: CASSFRGGPGANVLTF.

This clonotype was recorded at least ten times. This chain connects TRBV15 to TRBJ1-2; D is uncertain. The CDR3 has 13 amino acids. CDR1 and CDR2 from the germline V gene are LNHNV and YYDKDF (reference sequence). The V and J ends lost 5 bases and 8 bases respectively, with 15 bases between them. CDR3 bases: TGTGCCACCAGCTTAAGGATCCTAAAGGGCTACACCTTC. It is translated as CATSLRILKGYTF.

This clonotype was seen many times. This rearrangement joins TRBV29-1 to TRBJ1-2; D is unclear. Trimming stripped 7 bases from V and 7 bases from J, with 16 bases between. Germline CDR1 is SQVTM and CDR2 is ANQGSEA. This CDR3 has 12 amino acids. CDR3: CSARTRSGGYTF. CDR3 nucleotides: TGCAGCGCCCGGACCCGCAGCGGTGGCTACACCTTC.